This T cell receptor (beta chain) originates from a study of cytomegalovirus exposure and HLA in healthy donors. Across the study: Around 180 million T cells yielded some 120 million unique TCR beta sequences in earlier analysis. The Caucasian-associated ancestry cluster contained more than 75% of the approximately 400 genotyped donors. Whole-study results and caveats: Based on reports, TCR beta sequences accurately predicted HLA-A and HLA-B alleles for most subjects.

Details on this clone: Its antigen is currently unknown.

Primers: 60 Vbeta forward and 13 Jbeta reverse. Some clones are missing from TCRdb's copy, which holds only in-frame ones; the method was immunoSEQ multiplex PCR. The table lists 220,000 or so clones. Unmatched junction bases numbered 5, after V lost 8 bases and J lost 3 bases. This CDR3 comprises 13 residues. Germline V gene sequence: CDR1 MNHEY, CDR2 SVGAGI. The sequence derives from a girl aged 2-10 years in good health and CMV-seropositive. The rearrangement uses TRBV6-5 and TRBJ2-7; 9 nucleotides align to TRBD1. Sequenced input: PBMCs. The CDR3 protein is CASAWDRVYEQYF. The CDR3 nucleotides are TGTGCCAGCGCGTGGGACAGGGTCTACGAGCAGTACTTC.